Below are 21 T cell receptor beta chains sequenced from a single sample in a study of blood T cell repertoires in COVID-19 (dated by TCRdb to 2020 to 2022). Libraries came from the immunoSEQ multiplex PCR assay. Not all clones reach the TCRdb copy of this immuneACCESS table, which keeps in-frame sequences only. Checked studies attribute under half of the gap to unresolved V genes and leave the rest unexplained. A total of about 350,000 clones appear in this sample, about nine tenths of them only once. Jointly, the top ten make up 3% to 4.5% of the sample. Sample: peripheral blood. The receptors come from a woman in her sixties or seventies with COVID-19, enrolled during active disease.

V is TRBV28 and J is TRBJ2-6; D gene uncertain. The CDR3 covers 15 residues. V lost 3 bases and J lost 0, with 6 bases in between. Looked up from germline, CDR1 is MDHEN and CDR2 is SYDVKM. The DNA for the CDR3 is TGTGCCAGCAGTTTCCGGTCCTCTGGGGCCAACGTCCTGACTTTC. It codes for CASSFRSSGANVLTF.

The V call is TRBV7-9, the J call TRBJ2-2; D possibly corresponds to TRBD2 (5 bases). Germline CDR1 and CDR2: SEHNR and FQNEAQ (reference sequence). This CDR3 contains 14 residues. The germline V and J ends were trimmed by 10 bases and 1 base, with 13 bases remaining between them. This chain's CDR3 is CATRELMNTGELFF. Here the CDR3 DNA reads TGTGCCACCCGGGAACTTATGAACACCGGGGAGCTGTTTTTT.

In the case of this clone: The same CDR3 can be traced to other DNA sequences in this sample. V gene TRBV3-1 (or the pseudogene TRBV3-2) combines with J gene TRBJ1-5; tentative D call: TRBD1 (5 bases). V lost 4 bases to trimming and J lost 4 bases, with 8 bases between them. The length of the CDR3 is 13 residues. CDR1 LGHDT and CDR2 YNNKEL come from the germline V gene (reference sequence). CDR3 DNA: TGTGCCAGCAGCCTTCAGGGTAATCAGCCCCAGCATTTT. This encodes CASSLQGNQPQHF.

CDR3 amino acids: CATSTNGNTIYF. As DNA, the CDR3 is TGTGCCACCTCGACAAACGGAAACACCATATATTTT. The genes are TRBV12-3 or TRBV12-4 and TRBJ1-3; no definite D call. V lost 10 bases and J 4 bases, leaving 11 bases between the germline ends. There are 12 residues in the CDR3.

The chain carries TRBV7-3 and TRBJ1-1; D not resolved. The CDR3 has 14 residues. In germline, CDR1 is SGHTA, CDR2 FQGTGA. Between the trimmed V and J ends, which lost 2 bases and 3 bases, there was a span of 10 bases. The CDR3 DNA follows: TGTGCCAGCAGCTTATTACCTCGGGACACTGAAGCTTTCTTT. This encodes CASSLLPRDTEAFF. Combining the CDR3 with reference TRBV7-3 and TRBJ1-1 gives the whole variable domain GAGVSQTPSNKVTEKGKYVELRCDPISGHTALYWYRQSLGQGPEFLIYFQGTGAADDSGLPNDRFFAVRPEGSVSTLKIQRTERGDSAVYLCASSLLPRDTEAFFGQGTRLTVV.

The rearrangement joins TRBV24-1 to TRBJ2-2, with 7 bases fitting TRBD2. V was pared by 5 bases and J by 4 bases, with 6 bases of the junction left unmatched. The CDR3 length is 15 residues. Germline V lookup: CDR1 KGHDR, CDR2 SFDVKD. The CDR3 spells CATSGPGLFTGELFF. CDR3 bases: TGTGCCACCAGTGGCCCGGGACTATTCACCGGGGAGCTGTTTTTT.

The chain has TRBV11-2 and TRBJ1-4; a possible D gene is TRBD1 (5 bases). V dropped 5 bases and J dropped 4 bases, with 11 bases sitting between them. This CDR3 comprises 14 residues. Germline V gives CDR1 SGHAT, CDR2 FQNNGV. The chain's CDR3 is CASSKWGSNEKLFF. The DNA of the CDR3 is TGTGCCAGCAGCAAATGGGGCAGTAATGAAAAACTGTTTTTT.

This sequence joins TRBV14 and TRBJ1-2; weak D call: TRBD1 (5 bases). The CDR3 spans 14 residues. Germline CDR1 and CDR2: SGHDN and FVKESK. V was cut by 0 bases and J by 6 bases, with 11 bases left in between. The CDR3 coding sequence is TGTGCCAGCAGCCAAGATGCAGGGAGGGATGGCTACACCTTC. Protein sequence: CASSQDAGRDGYTF.

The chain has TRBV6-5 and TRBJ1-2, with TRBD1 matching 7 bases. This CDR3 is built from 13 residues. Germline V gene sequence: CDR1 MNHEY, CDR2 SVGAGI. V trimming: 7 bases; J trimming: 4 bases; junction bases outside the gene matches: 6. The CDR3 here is CASKAGGVYGYTF. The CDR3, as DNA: TGTGCCAGCAAGGCAGGGGGAGTCTATGGCTACACCTTC.

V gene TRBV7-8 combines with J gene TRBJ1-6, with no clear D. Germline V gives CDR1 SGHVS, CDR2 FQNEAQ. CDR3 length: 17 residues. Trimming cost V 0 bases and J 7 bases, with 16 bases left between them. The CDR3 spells CASSLAREGSVNSPLHF. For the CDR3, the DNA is TGTGCCAGCAGCTTAGCCCGTGAGGGATCGGTCAATTCACCCCTCCACTTT.

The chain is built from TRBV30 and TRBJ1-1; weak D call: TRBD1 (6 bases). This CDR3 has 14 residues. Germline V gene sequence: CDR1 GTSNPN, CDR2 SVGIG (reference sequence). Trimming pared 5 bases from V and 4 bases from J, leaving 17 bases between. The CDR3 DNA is TGTGCCTGGGACCTCGCGGGGGCCGGCACTGAAGCTTTCTTT. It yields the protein CAWDLAGAGTEAFF.

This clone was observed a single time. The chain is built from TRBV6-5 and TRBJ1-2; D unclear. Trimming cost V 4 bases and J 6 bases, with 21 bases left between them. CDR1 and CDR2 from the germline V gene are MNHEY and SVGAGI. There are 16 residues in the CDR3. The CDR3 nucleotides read TGTGCCAGCAGTTCCGGACCTTGGGGAGGGATTGATGGCTACACCTTC. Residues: CASSSGPWGGIDGYTF.

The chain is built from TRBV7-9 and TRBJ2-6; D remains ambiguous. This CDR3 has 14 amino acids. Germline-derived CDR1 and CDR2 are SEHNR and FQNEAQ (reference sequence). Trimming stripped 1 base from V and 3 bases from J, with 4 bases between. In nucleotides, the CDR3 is TGTGCCAGCAGCTTAGTAGTTGGGGCCAACGTCCTGACTTTC. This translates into CASSLVVGANVLTF. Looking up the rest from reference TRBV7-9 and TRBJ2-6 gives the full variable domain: DTGVSQNPRHKITKRGQNVTFRCDPISEHNRLYWYRQTLGQGPEFLTYFQNEAQLEKSRLLSDRFSAERPKGSFSTLEIQRTEQGDSAMYLCASSLVVGANVLTFGAGSRLTVL.

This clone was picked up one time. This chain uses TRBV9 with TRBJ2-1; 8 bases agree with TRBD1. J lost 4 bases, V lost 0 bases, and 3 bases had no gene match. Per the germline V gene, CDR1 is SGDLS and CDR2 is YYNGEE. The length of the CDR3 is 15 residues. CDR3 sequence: CASSVGNRGYNEQFF. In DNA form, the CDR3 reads TGTGCCAGCAGCGTAGGGAACAGGGGGTACAATGAGCAGTTCTTC.

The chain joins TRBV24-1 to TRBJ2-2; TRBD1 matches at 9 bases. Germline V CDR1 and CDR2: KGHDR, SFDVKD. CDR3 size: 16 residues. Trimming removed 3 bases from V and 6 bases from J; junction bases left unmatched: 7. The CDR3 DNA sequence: TGTGCCACCAGTGATGCCGGGACAGGGAAGGCCGGGGAGCTGTTTTTT. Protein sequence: CATSDAGTGKAGELFF.

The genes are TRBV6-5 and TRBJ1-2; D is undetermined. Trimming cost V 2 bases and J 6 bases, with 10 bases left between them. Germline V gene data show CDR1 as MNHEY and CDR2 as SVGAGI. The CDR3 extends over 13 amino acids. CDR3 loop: CASSYGGWDGYTF. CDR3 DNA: TGTGCCAGCAGTTACGGAGGGTGGGATGGCTACACCTTC.

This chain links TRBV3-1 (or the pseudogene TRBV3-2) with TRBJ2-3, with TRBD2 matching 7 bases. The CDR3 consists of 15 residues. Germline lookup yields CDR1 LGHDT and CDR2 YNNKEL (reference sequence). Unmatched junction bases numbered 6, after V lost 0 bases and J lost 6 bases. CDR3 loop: CASSQEGTKDDTQYF. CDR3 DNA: TGTGCCAGCAGCCAAGAGGGGACTAAGGACGATACGCAGTATTTT.

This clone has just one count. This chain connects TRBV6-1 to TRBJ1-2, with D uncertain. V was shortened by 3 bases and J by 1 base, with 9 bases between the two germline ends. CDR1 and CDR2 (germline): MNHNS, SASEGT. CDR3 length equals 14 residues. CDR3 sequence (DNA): TGTGCCAGCAGTGATCTAGCCGATAACTATGGCTACACCTTC. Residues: CASSDLADNYGYTF.

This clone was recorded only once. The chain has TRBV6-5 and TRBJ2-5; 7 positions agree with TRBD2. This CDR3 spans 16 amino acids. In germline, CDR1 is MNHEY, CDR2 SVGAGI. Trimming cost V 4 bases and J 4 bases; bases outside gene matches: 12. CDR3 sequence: CASSSPGETSRETQYF. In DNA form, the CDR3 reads TGTGCCAGCAGTTCCCCGGGAGAGACTAGCCGAGAGACCCAGTACTTC.

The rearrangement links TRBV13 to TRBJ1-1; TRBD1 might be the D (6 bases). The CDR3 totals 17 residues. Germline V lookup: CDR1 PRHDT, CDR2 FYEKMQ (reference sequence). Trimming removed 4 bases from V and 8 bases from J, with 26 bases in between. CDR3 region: CASSSPTMQGRGPEAFF. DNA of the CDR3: TGTGCCAGCAGCTCGCCTACCATGCAGGGGCGCGGTCCCGAAGCTTTCTTT.

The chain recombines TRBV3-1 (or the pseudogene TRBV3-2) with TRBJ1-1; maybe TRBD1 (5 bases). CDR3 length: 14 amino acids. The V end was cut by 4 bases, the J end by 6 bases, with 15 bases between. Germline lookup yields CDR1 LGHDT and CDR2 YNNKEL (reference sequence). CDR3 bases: TGTGCCAGCAGCCCCAGAGGACCAGGGCCTGAAGCTTTCTTT. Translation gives CASSPRGPGPEAFF.